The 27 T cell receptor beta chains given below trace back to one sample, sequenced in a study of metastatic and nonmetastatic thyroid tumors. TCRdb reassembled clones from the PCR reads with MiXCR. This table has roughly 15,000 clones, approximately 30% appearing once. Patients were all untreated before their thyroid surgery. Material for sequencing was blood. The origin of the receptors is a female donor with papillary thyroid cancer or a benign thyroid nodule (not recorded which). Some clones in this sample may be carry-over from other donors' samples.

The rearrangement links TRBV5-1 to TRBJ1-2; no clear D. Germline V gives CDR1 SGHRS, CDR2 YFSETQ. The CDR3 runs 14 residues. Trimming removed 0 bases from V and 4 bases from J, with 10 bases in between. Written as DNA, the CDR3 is TGCGCCAGCAGCTTGGAGTCAGCCACCTATGGCTACACCTTC. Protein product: CASSLESATYGYTF.

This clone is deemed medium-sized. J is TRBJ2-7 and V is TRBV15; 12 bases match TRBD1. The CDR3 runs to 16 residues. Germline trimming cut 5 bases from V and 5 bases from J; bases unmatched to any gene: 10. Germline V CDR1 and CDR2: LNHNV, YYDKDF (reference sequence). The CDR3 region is CATSGRSGTGGDEQYF. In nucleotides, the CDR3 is TGTGCCACCAGCGGACGTAGTGGGACAGGGGGCGACGAGCAGTACTTC.

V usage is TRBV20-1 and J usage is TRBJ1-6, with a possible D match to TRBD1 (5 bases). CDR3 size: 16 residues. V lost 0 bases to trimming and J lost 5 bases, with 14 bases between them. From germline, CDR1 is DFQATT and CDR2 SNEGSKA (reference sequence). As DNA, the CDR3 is TGCAGTGCTAGAGAGATGGACATGGGGGATAATTCACCCCTCCACTTT. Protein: CSAREMDMGDNSPLHF.

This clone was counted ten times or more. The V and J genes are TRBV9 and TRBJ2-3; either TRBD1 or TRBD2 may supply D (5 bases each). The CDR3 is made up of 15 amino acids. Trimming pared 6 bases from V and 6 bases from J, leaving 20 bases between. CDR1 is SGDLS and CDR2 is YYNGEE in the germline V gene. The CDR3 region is CASTPPGPPGDTQYF. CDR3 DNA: TGTGCCAGCACCCCCCCAGGGCCCCCGGGGGATACGCAGTATTTT.

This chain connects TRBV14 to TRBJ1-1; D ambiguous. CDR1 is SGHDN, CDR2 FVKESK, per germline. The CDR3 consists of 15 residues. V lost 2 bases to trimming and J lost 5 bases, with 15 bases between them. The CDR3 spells CASSQWRSPGTEAFF. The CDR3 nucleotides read TGTGCCAGCAGCCAATGGCGCAGTCCGGGGACTGAAGCTTTCTTT.

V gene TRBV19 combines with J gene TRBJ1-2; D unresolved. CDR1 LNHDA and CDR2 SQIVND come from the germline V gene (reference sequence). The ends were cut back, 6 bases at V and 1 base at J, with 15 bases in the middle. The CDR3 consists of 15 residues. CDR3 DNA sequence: TGTGCCAGTAGGGAAAGGAATACTGTTAACTATGGCTACACCTTC. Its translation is CASRERNTVNYGYTF.

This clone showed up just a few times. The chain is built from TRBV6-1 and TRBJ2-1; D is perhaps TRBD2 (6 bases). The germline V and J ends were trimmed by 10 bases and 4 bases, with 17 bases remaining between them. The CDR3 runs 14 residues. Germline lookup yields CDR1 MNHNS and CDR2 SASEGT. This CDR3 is CAISTSGRYNEQFF. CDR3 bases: TGTGCCATCTCCACGAGCGGGCGATACAATGAGCAGTTCTTC.

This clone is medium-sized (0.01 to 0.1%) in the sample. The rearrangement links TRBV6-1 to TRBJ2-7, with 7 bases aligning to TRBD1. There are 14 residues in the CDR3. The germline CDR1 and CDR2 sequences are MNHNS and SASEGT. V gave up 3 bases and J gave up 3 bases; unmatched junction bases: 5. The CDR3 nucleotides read TGTGCCAGCAGTGACCCGGGACAGAGCTACGAGCAGTACTTC. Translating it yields CASSDPGQSYEQYF.

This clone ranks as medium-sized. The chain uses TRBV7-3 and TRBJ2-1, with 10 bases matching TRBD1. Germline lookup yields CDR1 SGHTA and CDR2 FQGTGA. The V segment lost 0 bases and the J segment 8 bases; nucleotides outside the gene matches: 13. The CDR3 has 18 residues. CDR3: CASSLTGQGPWGGHEQFF. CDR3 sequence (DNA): TGTGCCAGCAGCTTAACGGGACAGGGGCCTTGGGGGGGTCATGAGCAGTTCTTC.

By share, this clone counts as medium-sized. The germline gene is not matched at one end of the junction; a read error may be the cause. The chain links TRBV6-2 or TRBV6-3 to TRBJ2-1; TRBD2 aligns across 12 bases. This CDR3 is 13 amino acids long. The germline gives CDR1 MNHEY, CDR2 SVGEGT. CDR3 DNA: TGTGCCAGCCGTCCTCCTAGCGGGGGGGCCTTGGTCTTC. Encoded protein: CASRPPSGGALVF.

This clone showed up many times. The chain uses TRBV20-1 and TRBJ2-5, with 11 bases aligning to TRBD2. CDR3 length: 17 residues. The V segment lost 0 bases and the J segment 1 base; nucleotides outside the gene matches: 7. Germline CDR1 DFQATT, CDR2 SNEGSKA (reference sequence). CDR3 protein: CSAREGLAGGTQETQYF. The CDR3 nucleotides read TGCAGTGCTAGAGAGGGGCTAGCGGGGGGTACCCAAGAGACCCAGTACTTC.

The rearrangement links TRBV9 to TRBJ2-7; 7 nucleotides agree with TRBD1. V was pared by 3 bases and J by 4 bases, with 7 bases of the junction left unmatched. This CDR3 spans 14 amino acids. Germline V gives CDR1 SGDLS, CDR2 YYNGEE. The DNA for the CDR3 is TGTGCCAGCAGCGCGACAGGGCCTAGTTACGAGCAGTACTTC. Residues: CASSATGPSYEQYF.

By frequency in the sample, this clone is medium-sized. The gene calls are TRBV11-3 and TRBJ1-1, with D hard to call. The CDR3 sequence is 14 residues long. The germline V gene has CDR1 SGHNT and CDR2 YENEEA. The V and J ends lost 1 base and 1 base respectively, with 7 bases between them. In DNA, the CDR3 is TGTGCCAGCAGCTTAGGCCGGGGGAACACTGAAGCTTTCTTT. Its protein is CASSLGRGNTEAFF.

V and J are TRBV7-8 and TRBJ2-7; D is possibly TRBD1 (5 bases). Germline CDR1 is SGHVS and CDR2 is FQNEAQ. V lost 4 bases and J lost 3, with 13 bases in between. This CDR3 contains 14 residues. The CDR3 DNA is TGTGCCAGCAGCTCAGACAAGGGGTTCTACGAGCAGTACTTC. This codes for CASSSDKGFYEQYF.

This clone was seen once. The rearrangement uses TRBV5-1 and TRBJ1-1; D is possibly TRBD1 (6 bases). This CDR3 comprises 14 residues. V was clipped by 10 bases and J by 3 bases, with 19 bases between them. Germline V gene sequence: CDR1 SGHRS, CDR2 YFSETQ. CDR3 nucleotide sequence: TGCGCCTGTCACCGGGACAATCGGTACACTGAAGCTTTCTTT. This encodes CACHRDNRYTEAFF.

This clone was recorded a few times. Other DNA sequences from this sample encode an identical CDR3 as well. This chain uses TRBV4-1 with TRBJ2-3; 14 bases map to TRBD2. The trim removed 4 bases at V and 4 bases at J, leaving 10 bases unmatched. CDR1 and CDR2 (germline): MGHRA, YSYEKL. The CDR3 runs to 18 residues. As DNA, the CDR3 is TGCGCCAGCAGCCGGGGTGGACTAGCGGGGGGAGGGGCAGATACGCAGTATTTT. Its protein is CASSRGGLAGGGADTQYF.

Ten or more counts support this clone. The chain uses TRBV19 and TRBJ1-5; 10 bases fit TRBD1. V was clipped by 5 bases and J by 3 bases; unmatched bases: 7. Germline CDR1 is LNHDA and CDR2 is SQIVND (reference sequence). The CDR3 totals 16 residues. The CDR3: CASSVTGTGDNQPQHF. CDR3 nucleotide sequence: TGTGCCAGTAGTGTAACCGGGACAGGGGACAATCAGCCCCAGCATTTT.

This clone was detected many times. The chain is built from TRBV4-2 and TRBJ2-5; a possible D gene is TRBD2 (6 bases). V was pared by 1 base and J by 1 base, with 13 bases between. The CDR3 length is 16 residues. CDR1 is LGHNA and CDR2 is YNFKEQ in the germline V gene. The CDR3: CASSQVVAATQETQYF. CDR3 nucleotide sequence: TGTGCCAGCAGCCAAGTGGTAGCGGCCACCCAAGAGACCCAGTACTTC.

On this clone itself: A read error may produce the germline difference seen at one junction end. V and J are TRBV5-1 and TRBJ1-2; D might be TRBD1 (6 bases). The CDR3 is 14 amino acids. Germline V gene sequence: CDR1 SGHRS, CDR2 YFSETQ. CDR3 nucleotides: TGCGCCAGCACCTCAGGCAGGGGAGACTATTGCTACACCTTC. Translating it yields CASTSGRGDYCYTF. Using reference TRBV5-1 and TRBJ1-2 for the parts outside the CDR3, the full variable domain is KAGVTQTPRYLIKTRGQQVTLSCSPISGHRSVSWYQQTPGQGLQFLFEYFSETQRNKGNFPGRFSGRQFSNSRSEMNVSTLELGDSALYLCASTSGRGDYCYTFGSGTRLTVV.

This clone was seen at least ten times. The CDR3 sequence is CASSPRQGPTGELFF. For the CDR3, the DNA is TGCGCCAGCAGTCCCCGACAGGGACCGACCGGGGAGCTGTTTTTT. J is TRBJ2-2 and V is TRBV5-1, with 7 nucleotides matching TRBD1. The germline V gene encodes CDR1 SGHRS and CDR2 YFSETQ. CDR3 length equals 15 residues. Trimming took 5 bases from V and 5 from J; bases not matched to a gene: 9.

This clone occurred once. CDR3 loop: CASSPGQGRPYGYTF. In nucleotides, the CDR3 is TGCGCCAGCAGCCCCGGACAGGGTCGTCCCTATGGCTACACCTTC. The J gene is TRBJ1-2, the V gene TRBV5-1, with TRBD1 matching over 8 bases. The V gene's germline CDR1 is SGHRS and CDR2 YFSETQ. The CDR3 sequence is 15 residues long. J was trimmed by 4 bases and V by 4 bases; bases with no gene match: 9.

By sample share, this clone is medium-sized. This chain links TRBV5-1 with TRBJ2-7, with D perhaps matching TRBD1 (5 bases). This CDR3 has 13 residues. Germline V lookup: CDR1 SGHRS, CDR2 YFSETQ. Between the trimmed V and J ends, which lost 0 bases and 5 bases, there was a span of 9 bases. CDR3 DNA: TGCGCCAGCAGCTTGGCCAGGGCAAACGAGCAGTACTTC. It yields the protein CASSLARANEQYF.

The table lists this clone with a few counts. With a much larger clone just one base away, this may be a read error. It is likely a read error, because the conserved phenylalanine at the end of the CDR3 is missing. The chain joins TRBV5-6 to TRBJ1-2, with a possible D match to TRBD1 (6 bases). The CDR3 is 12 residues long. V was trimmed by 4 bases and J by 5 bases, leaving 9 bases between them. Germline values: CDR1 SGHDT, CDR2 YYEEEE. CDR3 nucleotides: TGTGCCAGCAGCGATACAGGGTATGGCTACACCCTC. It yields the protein CASSDTGYGYTL.

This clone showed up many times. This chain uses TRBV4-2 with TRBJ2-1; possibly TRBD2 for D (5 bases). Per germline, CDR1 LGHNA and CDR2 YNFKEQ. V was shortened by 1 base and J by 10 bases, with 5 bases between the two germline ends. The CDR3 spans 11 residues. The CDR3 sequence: CASSQVAEQFF. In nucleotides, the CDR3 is TGTGCCAGCAGCCAAGTAGCGGAGCAGTTCTTC.

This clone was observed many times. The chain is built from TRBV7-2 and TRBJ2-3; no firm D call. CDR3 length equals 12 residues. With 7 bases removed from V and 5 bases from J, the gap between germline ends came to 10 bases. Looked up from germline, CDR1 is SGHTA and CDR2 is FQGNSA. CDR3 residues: CASNPFGDTQYF. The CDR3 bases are TGTGCCAGCAACCCCTTTGGAGATACGCAGTATTTT.

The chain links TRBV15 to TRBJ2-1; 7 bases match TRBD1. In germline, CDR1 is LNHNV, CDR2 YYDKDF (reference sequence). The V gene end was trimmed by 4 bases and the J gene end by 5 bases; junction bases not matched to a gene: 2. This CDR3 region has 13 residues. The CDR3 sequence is CATSTGQHNEQFF. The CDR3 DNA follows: TGTGCCACCAGCACGGGACAGCACAATGAGCAGTTCTTC.

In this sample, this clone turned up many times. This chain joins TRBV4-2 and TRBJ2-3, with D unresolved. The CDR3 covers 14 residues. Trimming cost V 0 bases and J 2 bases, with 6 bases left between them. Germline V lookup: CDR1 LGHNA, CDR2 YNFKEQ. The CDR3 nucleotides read TGTGCCAGCAGCCAAGACCGAGACACAGATACGCAGTATTTT. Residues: CASSQDRDTDTQYF.